The 28 T cell receptor beta chains below were found in one sample sequenced in a study of T cell responses to AZD1222 COVID-19 vaccine. Profiling relied on immunoSEQ multiplex PCR, and the TCRdb table lists in-frame clones only, not all of them. Among 100,000 to 150,000 clones listed, about nine tenths were seen once. This specimen was peripheral blood, taken on day 0 of AZD1222 vaccination. The origin of the receptors is an adult in good health.

This sequence joins TRBV11-2 and TRBJ1-5; TRBD1 agrees at 12 bases. The J segment lost 5 bases and the V segment lost 5 bases, leaving 4 bases of the junction unmatched. Germline V gene sequence: CDR1 SGHAT, CDR2 FQNNGV. CDR3 length equals 15 residues. The CDR3 DNA reads as TGTGCCAGCAGCCTGGGACAGGGGGCCCATCAGCCCCAGCATTTT. Amino acid sequence: CASSLGQGAHQPQHF. Using reference TRBV11-2 and TRBJ1-5 for the parts outside the CDR3, the full variable domain is EAGVAQSPRYKIIEKRQSVAFWCNPISGHATLYWYQQILGQGPKLLIQFQNNGVVDDSQLPKDRFSAERLKGVDSTLKIQPAKLEDSAVYLCASSLGQGAHQPQHFGDGTRLSIL.

The chain combines TRBV10-3 with TRBJ2-7; D may be TRBD1 (6 bases). CDR1 and CDR2 (germline): ENHRY, SYGVKD. This CDR3 is 15 amino acids long. V shed 3 bases and J shed 0 bases, with 12 bases lying between them. In DNA form, the CDR3 reads TGTGCCATCAGTGACCGGGACACGAGCTCCTACGAGCAGTACTTC. Translation gives CAISDRDTSSYEQYF.

The V call is TRBV27, the J call TRBJ2-2, with D possibly TRBD1 on 5 matching bases. This CDR3 comprises 15 residues. CDR1 and CDR2 (germline): MNHEY, SMNVEV (reference sequence). V was pared by 0 bases and J by 5 bases, with 10 bases between. This CDR3 reads CASSLSPTATGELFF. CDR3 nucleotide sequence: TGTGCCAGCAGTTTATCGCCGACAGCTACCGGGGAGCTGTTTTTT.

This chain connects TRBV2 to TRBJ1-6; perhaps TRBD1 as D (6 bases). The CDR3 covers 14 residues. The V gene's germline CDR1 is SNHLY and CDR2 FYNNEI. Trimming removed 10 bases from V and 14 bases from J, with 24 bases in between. The CDR3 loop is CAIPQGGPGKALHF. The CDR3 coding sequence is TGTGCCATCCCCCAAGGGGGACCTGGAAAGGCCCTCCACTTT.

The chain combines TRBV29-1 with TRBJ2-2; D unresolved. V lost 4 bases, J lost 2 bases, and 11 bases lay in between. This CDR3 is 14 amino acids long. Germline loops: CDR1 SQVTM, CDR2 ANQGSEA. The CDR3, as DNA: TGCAGCGTTGCTGGGTGGAAAAACACCGGGGAGCTGTTTTTT. Translated, it gives CSVAGWKNTGELFF.

The genes are TRBV2 and TRBJ1-3; the D is unclear. This CDR3 is 14 amino acids long. Germline CDR1 is SNHLY and CDR2 is FYNNEI. V was shortened by 2 bases and J by 4 bases, with 9 bases between the two germline ends. For the CDR3, the DNA is TGTGCCAGCAGTGAACAAGCCAGCGGAAACACCATATATTTT. It specifies CASSEQASGNTIYF.

The rearrangement uses TRBV15 and TRBJ1-3, with 10 bases that match TRBD1. Unmatched junction bases numbered 11, after V lost 3 bases and J lost 0 bases. Germline assignment: CDR1 LNHNV and CDR2 YYDKDF (reference sequence). The CDR3 spans 19 residues. The chain's CDR3 is CATSSRPGTGVNSGNTIYF. Here the CDR3 DNA reads TGTGCCACCAGCAGCCGACCCGGGACAGGGGTGAACTCTGGAAACACCATATATTTT.

The chain is built from TRBV18 and TRBJ2-5; 11 bases align to TRBD1. Germline CDR1 reads KGHSH; CDR2 reads LQKENI. The length of the CDR3 is 16 residues. After removal of 5 bases from V and 3 bases from J, the junction contained 8 bases not matched to a gene. In DNA, the CDR3 is TGTGCCAGCTCAACCCGGGACAGGGGGTTTAAAGAGACCCAGTACTTC. Its protein product is CASSTRDRGFKETQYF.

The rearrangement uses TRBV9 and TRBJ2-3; D possibly corresponds to TRBD2 (7 bases). This CDR3 spans 11 amino acids. Germline values: CDR1 SGDLS, CDR2 YYNGEE. Trimming removed 7 bases from V and 10 bases from J, with 13 bases in between. The CDR3 spells CASEGGSAQYF. Written as DNA, the CDR3 is TGTGCCAGCGAGGGGGGGTCGGCGCAGTATTTT.

This chain joins TRBV11-2 and TRBJ1-2, with D tentatively TRBD1 (5 bases). Germline-derived CDR1 and CDR2 are SGHAT and FQNNGV. This CDR3 is built from 12 residues. Trimming left V 1 base short and J 8 bases short, with 8 bases between. Here the CDR3 reads CASSLAGSGYTF. The CDR3 nucleotides are TGTGCCAGCAGCTTAGCAGGGAGCGGCTACACCTTC. The full variable domain, in which reference TRBV11-2 and TRBJ1-2 provide the parts outside the CDR3, is EAGVAQSPRYKIIEKRQSVAFWCNPISGHATLYWYQQILGQGPKLLIQFQNNGVVDDSQLPKDRFSAERLKGVDSTLKIQPAKLEDSAVYLCASSLAGSGYTFGSGTRLTVV.

V gene TRBV4-1 combines with J gene TRBJ1-3, with D possibly matching TRBD1 (5 bases). The CDR3 has 18 residues. Germline values: CDR1 MGHRA, CDR2 YSYEKL. The V end lost 5 bases, the J end lost 0 bases, and 20 bases lay between the germline ends. The CDR3 spells CASSKTEGVGSSGNTIYF. The CDR3 nucleotides are TGCGCCAGCAGCAAAACGGAAGGGGTAGGGAGCTCTGGAAACACCATATATTTT.

The rearrangement uses TRBV27 and TRBJ2-5; 11 nucleotides line up with TRBD2. CDR1 is MNHEY and CDR2 is SMNVEV in the germline V gene (reference sequence). The CDR3 is made up of 17 amino acids. With 5 bases clipped from V and 5 bases from J, the junction kept 13 bases outside the gene matches. CDR3 in amino acids: CASSTLAGGALSETQYF. The CDR3 bases are TGTGCCAGCAGTACCTTAGCGGGAGGGGCGCTATCTGAGACCCAGTACTTC.

The rearrangement links TRBV3-1 (or the pseudogene TRBV3-2) to TRBJ2-1; D not certain. Germline values: CDR1 LGHDT, CDR2 YNNKEL (reference sequence). V was shortened by 1 base and J by 4 bases, with 8 bases between the two germline ends. The CDR3 loop spans 14 amino acids. The CDR3 DNA follows: TGTGCCAGCAGCCAAGGGCAGACATACAATGAGCAGTTCTTC. It specifies CASSQGQTYNEQFF.

This clone appeared once. CDR3: CASSPSASYEQYF. In DNA, the CDR3 is TGTGCCAGCTCACCAAGCGCCTCCTACGAGCAGTACTTC. The V and J genes are TRBV18 and TRBJ2-7, with D unclear. Trimming pared 2 bases from V and 0 bases from J, leaving 5 bases between. Germline values: CDR1 KGHSH, CDR2 LQKENI. The CDR3 is 13 residues long.

The chain couples TRBV19 to TRBJ2-3, with 12 nucleotides matching TRBD2. Germline values: CDR1 LNHDA, CDR2 SQIVND (reference sequence). The junction had 0 bases not matched to a gene; V was cut back by 2 bases and J by 0 bases. The CDR3 is 16 residues long. The CDR3 sequence is CASSILAGGSTDTQYF. The CDR3 DNA sequence: TGTGCCAGTAGTATACTAGCGGGAGGGAGCACAGATACGCAGTATTTT.

Here the CDR3 reads CASSLPGAMGSGANVLTF. The CDR3 DNA reads TGTGCCAGTAGTCTCCCAGGGGCTATGGGATCTGGGGCCAACGTCCTGACTTTC. V usage is TRBV19 and J usage is TRBJ2-6; D may be TRBD1 (6 bases). Germline V gene lookup returns CDR1 LNHDA and CDR2 SQIVND (reference sequence). V lost 5 bases, J lost 1 base, and 18 bases lay in between. The CDR3 loop spans 18 amino acids.

This clone was detected only once. V is TRBV10-2 and J is TRBJ2-5; a weak D match, TRBD2 (5 bases). The CDR3 totals 13 residues. Germline lookup yields CDR1 WSHSY and CDR2 SAAADI. The ends were cut back, 2 bases at V and 4 bases at J, with 8 bases in the middle. The CDR3 protein is CASSEQAVETQYF. The DNA of the CDR3 is TGCGCCAGCAGTGAGCAAGCGGTAGAGACCCAGTACTTC.

This clone was observed a single time. V and J are TRBV15 and TRBJ2-2, with a weak D call TRBD1 (6 bases). Germline loops: CDR1 LNHNV, CDR2 YYDKDF (reference sequence). V was trimmed by 8 bases and J by 7 bases, leaving 17 bases between them. The CDR3 is made up of 14 amino acids. DNA of the CDR3: TGTGCCACCGCGGCGAGGGGGAGAGGCGGGGAGCTGTTTTTT. This translates into CATAARGRGGELFF. The whole variable domain, remainder taken from reference TRBV15 and TRBJ2-2, is DAMVIQNPRYQVTQFGKPVTLSCSQTLNHNVMYWYQQKSSQAPKLLFHYYDKDFNNEADTPDNFQSRRPNTSFCFLDIRSPGLGDTAMYLCATAARGRGGELFFGEGSRLTVL.

The rearrangement uses TRBV4-1 and TRBJ2-1; D is uncertain. Trimming shortened V by 3 bases and J by 0 bases, and 15 bases separated the two germline ends. This CDR3 has 17 residues. Germline V gene sequence: CDR1 MGHRA, CDR2 YSYEKL. CDR3 in DNA: TGCGCCAGCAGCCAGCCGCAAACCGATATCTCCTACAATGAGCAGTTCTTC. The encoded protein is CASSQPQTDISYNEQFF.

In this sample, this clone turned up once. The genes are TRBV25-1 and TRBJ2-5, with 10 bases identical to TRBD1. The V gene's germline CDR1 is MGHDK and CDR2 SYGVNS. This CDR3 spans 15 amino acids. J was trimmed by 5 bases and V by 9 bases; bases with no gene match: 12. CDR3 region: CARTTGTGDRETQYF. As DNA, the CDR3 is TGTGCCAGAACCACCGGGACAGGGGATCGGGAGACCCAGTACTTC.

The chain couples TRBV19 to TRBJ2-6; TRBD1 might be the D (6 bases). The CDR3 spans 15 residues. With 6 bases removed from V and 4 bases from J, the gap between germline ends came to 13 bases. The germline gives CDR1 LNHDA, CDR2 SQIVND (reference sequence). CDR3 loop: CASRQGAAGANVLTF. The CDR3, as DNA: TGTGCCAGTAGACAGGGTGCCGCCGGGGCCAACGTCCTGACTTTC.

This clone appeared a few times. The genes are TRBV4-1 and TRBJ2-6; D is uncertain. The germline CDR1 and CDR2 sequences are MGHRA and YSYEKL. The CDR3 is 14 residues long. V lost 3 bases and J 0 bases, leaving 3 bases between the germline ends. CDR3 residues: CASSHLSGANVLTF. Written as DNA, the CDR3 is TGCGCCAGCAGCCATCTCTCTGGGGCCAACGTCCTGACTTTC.

V and J are TRBV9 and TRBJ2-3, with no clear D. Trimming removed 1 base at V and 6 bases at J, with 6 bases between. The CDR3 covers 12 residues. Germline V gene lookup returns CDR1 SGDLS and CDR2 YYNGEE. In DNA, the CDR3 is TGTGCCAGCAGCGTAATGGGGGATACGCAGTATTTT. This sequence encodes CASSVMGDTQYF. Supplemented by reference TRBV9 and TRBJ2-3, the full variable domain reads DSGVTQTPKHLITATGQRVTLRCSPRSGDLSVYWYQQSLDQGLQFLIQYYNGEERAKGNILERFSAQQFPDLHSELNLSSLELGDSALYFCASSVMGDTQYFGPGTRLTVL.

This chain links TRBV4-2 with TRBJ2-1; 15 bases match TRBD2. The CDR3 runs 17 residues. J lost 10 bases, V lost 3 bases, and 10 bases had no gene match. Per the germline V gene, CDR1 is LGHNA and CDR2 is YNFKEQ. The CDR3 here is CASSQILGLAGGGEQFF. The DNA of the CDR3 is TGTGCCAGCAGCCAGATATTGGGACTAGCGGGAGGAGGAGAGCAGTTCTTC.

V gene TRBV6-5 combines with J gene TRBJ2-4, with D possibly TRBD2 on 6 matching bases. V lost 5 bases to trimming and J lost 8 bases, with 13 bases between them. CDR1 is MNHEY and CDR2 is SVGAGI in the germline V gene. This CDR3 has 13 amino acids. CDR3 nucleotide sequence: TGTGCCAGCAGTAAACAGAGGAGGGACATTCAGTACTTC. Translation gives CASSKQRRDIQYF.

The chain employs TRBV30 and TRBJ1-2; D ambiguous. The germline V gene has CDR1 GTSNPN and CDR2 SVGIG (reference sequence). The V end was cut by 4 bases, the J end by 5 bases, with 11 bases between. The CDR3 length is 12 residues. CDR3 sequence (DNA): TGTGCCTGGAAACCAGGCGAGTATGGCTACACCTTC. It translates to CAWKPGEYGYTF.

The chain couples TRBV18 to TRBJ2-7; maybe TRBD1 (5 bases). This CDR3 contains 13 residues. Germline V CDR1 and CDR2: KGHSH, LQKENI. The V and J ends lost 3 bases and 3 bases respectively, with 9 bases between them. The chain's CDR3 is CASSPRGNYEQYF. The CDR3 bases are TGTGCCAGCTCACCTAGGGGAAACTACGAGCAGTACTTC. Variable domain in full (rest from reference TRBV18 and TRBJ2-7): NAGVMQNPRHLVRRRGQEARLRCSPMKGHSHVYWYRQLPEEGLKFMVYLQKENIIDESGMPKERFSAEFPKEGPSILRIQQVVRGDSAAYFCASSPRGNYEQYFGPGTRLTVT.

J is TRBJ2-1 and V is TRBV5-1; TRBD2 matches at 7 bases. CDR1 and CDR2 (germline): SGHRS, YFSETQ. This CDR3 contains 15 residues. With 0 bases clipped from V and 9 bases from J, the junction kept 9 bases outside the gene matches. The CDR3 region is CASSLDRGDRGEQFF. The CDR3 nucleotides are TGCGCCAGCAGCTTGGATCGGGGGGATAGGGGTGAGCAGTTCTTC.